The sequence of this T cell receptor (beta chain) was determined in a study of cytomegalovirus exposure and HLA in healthy donors. The CDR3 is 15 amino acids. The germline CDR1 and CDR2 sequences are MGHRA and YSYEKL. The V and J ends lost 4 bases and 6 bases, in that order; junction bases with no gene match: 8. PCR employed 60 Vbeta and 13 Jbeta primers. Assay used: immunoSEQ multiplex PCR; TCRdb lists only in-frame clones, some missing. Of about 150,000 clones in the sample, 79% were seen once. Sequenced: PBMCs. The gene calls are TRBV4-1 and TRBJ1-2; the match to TRBD1 covers 10 bases. This sequence originates from a man aged 50 to 60 in good health and CMV-seropositive. The CDR3 region is CASSPDRGRMDGYTF. In DNA, the CDR3 is TGCGCCAGCAGCCCCGACAGGGGGCGGATGGATGGCTACACCTTC.